Below are 5 T cell receptor beta chains sequenced from a single sample in a study of T cells in Graves' hyperthyroidism and ophthalmopathy (dated by TCRdb to the late 2010s). Receptors were amplified or captured by multiplex PCR. Sequencing took place on an Illumina HiSeq 2000. The TCR beta CDR3 regions were amplified from RNA transcripts. The first round of RT-PCR for the TCR CDR3 was performed with the HTBI primer set and the Qiagen OneStep RT-PCR kit. The public sequencing data were trimmed at Q25 with fastp and processed into clonotypes with MiXCR by TCRdb, which kept only in-frame beta chains. A single entry per CDR3 protein holds the most common genes and DNA from its merged rows. This sample gives about 570,000 distinct CDR3 sequences in total; under 60% of them show up just once. The ten largest clones represent around 19% of the sample. Sequencing was carried out using peripheral blood or thyroid tissue (not recorded which). The receptors stem from an adult woman with Graves' disease, either hyperthyroidism or ophthalmopathy (not recorded which).

This clonotype has ten or more counts. The V call is TRBV5-8, the J call TRBJ1-1; 8 bases are a match to TRBD1. The CDR3 is 15 residues long. CDR1 is SGHTS and CDR2 is YDEGEE in the germline V gene. V was clipped by 4 bases and J by 5 bases; unmatched bases: 10. The CDR3 is CASSRSGTGSTEAFF. CDR3 coding DNA: TGTGCCAGCAGCCGTTCCGGGACAGGTAGTACTGAAGCTTTCTTT.

The rearrangement joins TRBV5-1 to TRBJ2-7; TRBD2 might be the D (5 bases). V lost 4 bases and J 4 bases, leaving 9 bases between the germline ends. The CDR3 totals 12 residues. Germline assignment: CDR1 SGHRS and CDR2 YFSETQ. Here the CDR3 DNA reads TGCGCCAGCAGCCCGGGGATGTACGAGCAGTACTTC. This translates into CASSPGMYEQYF.

This clonotype was seen repeatedly, ten times or more. CDR3 in amino acids: CASSQDRWGQGITGELFF. The CDR3 DNA reads TGCGCCAGCAGCCAAGATCGTTGGGGACAGGGAATCACCGGGGAGCTGTTTTTT. The chain uses TRBV4-1 and TRBJ2-2; 9 nucleotides align to TRBD1. The CDR3 consists of 18 residues. The germline gives CDR1 MGHRA, CDR2 YSYEKL. The trim removed 0 bases at V and 4 bases at J, leaving 9 bases unmatched.

This sequence joins TRBV25-1 and TRBJ2-7; perhaps TRBD1 as D (6 bases). The CDR3 is 14 residues long. CDR1 and CDR2 (germline): MGHDK, SYGVNS. V lost 5 bases, J lost 1 base, and 12 bases lay in between. CDR3 sequence: CASSSFTGSYEQYF. CDR3 nucleotides: TGTGCCAGCAGTTCCTTCACAGGGTCCTACGAGCAGTACTTC.

V and J are TRBV29-1 and TRBJ1-3; perhaps TRBD1 as D (5 bases). V lost 6 bases and J 1 base, leaving 7 bases between the germline ends. Per the germline V gene, CDR1 is SQVTM and CDR2 is ANQGSEA. The CDR3 covers 12 residues. The CDR3 DNA sequence: TGCAGCGTGCAGGGTTCTGGAAACACCATATATTTT. Amino acid sequence: CSVQGSGNTIYF.